The 19 T cell receptor beta chains listed next were all sequenced from one sample in a study of CD8 T cells in ankylosing spondylitis. Study-wide results and limits: Made up of eight or nine highly homologous variants, a TCR beta motif appeared characteristic of ankylosing spondylitis blood.

The antigens for these receptors are not known. TCRdb used MiXCR to reprocess the 5' RACE reads, holding one entry per CDR3 protein. Of approximately 400,000 distinct CDR3 sequences in the sample, roughly 26% are singletons; the top ten hold roughly 1%. Material: blood, either unsorted or a sorted T cell fraction (not recorded which). All receptors come from a male donor with ankylosing spondylitis.

There are many counts of this clonotype. The chain couples TRBV7-8 to TRBJ1-5; D might be TRBD1 (6 bases). The V and J ends lost 5 bases and 0 bases respectively, with 20 bases between them. Germline V gene sequence: CDR1 SGHVS, CDR2 FQNEAQ. This CDR3 comprises 18 residues. The DNA of the CDR3 is TGTGCCAGCAGCCTCGGGGGGGCCGGAATTAATAGCAATCAGCCCCAGCATTTT. It translates to CASSLGGAGINSNQPQHF.

V gene TRBV5-1 combines with J gene TRBJ2-1; TRBD2 might be the D (6 bases). The V gene's germline CDR1 is SGHRS and CDR2 YFSETQ. The germline V and J ends were trimmed by 0 bases and 10 bases, with 20 bases remaining between them. There are 16 residues in the CDR3. CDR3 loop: CASSLVPAGRPGEQFF. CDR3 sequence (DNA): TGCGCCAGCAGCTTGGTGCCAGCGGGTCGCCCAGGGGAGCAGTTCTTC. Complete variable domain (other parts from reference TRBV5-1 and TRBJ2-1): KAGVTQTPRYLIKTRGQQVTLSCSPISGHRSVSWYQQTPGQGLQFLFEYFSETQRNKGNFPGRFSGRQFSNSRSEMNVSTLELGDSALYLCASSLVPAGRPGEQFFGPGTRLTVL.

This clonotype showed up just a few times. The chain couples TRBV11-1 to TRBJ2-1; 9 bases fit TRBD1. Trimming removed 3 bases from V and 3 bases from J; junction bases left unmatched: 12. Germline values: CDR1 SGHAT, CDR2 FQDESV (reference sequence). The CDR3 length is 18 residues. The CDR3 DNA sequence: TGTGCCAGCAGCTTTCGACAGGGGGACACCGCTAGCTACAATGAGCAGTTCTTC. Translating it yields CASSFRQGDTASYNEQFF.

This clonotype has a count of ten or more. The rearrangement joins TRBV5-1 to TRBJ2-5; 8 bases are shared with TRBD1. This CDR3 spans 13 amino acids. Germline V gene data show CDR1 as SGHRS and CDR2 as YFSETQ. V shed 4 bases, J shed 3 bases, and the junction held 2 bases outside the gene matches. The CDR3 region has the DNA TGCGCCAGCAGCACGGACAGGGAAGAGACCCAGTACTTC. Its translation is CASSTDREETQYF. Variable domain in full (rest from reference TRBV5-1 and TRBJ2-5): KAGVTQTPRYLIKTRGQQVTLSCSPISGHRSVSWYQQTPGQGLQFLFEYFSETQRNKGNFPGRFSGRQFSNSRSEMNVSTLELGDSALYLCASSTDREETQYFGPGTRLLVL.

This clonotype was detected only a few times. The chain has TRBV12-3 or TRBV12-4 and TRBJ1-3; 10 nucleotides line up with TRBD1. The CDR3 covers 14 residues. J lost 4 bases, V lost 8 bases, and 5 bases had no gene match. CDR3 in DNA: TGTGCCAGCGGGACAGGGGTTGAGGGAAACACCATATATTTT. As protein: CASGTGVEGNTIYF.

This clonotype was counted only a few times. J is TRBJ2-1 and V is TRBV12-3 or TRBV12-4, with TRBD1 as a possible D gene (6 bases). This CDR3 has 15 residues. V lost 1 base and J 7 bases, leaving 14 bases between the germline ends. In DNA, the CDR3 is TGTGCCAGCAGTTTAGAGGGCCAAAGGGGGAATGAGCAGTTCTTC. Its protein is CASSLEGQRGNEQFF.

This clonotype occurred a few times. This chain links TRBV9 with TRBJ2-1, with 7 positions matching TRBD2. This CDR3 contains 15 residues. In germline, CDR1 is SGDLS, CDR2 YYNGEE. Germline trimming cut 0 bases from V and 8 bases from J; bases unmatched to any gene: 8. The CDR3 sequence is CASSVGVTSRDEQFF. The CDR3 DNA reads as TGTGCCAGCAGCGTAGGAGTGACTAGCCGAGATGAGCAGTTCTTC.

This clonotype occurred a few times. CDR3 in DNA: TGTGCCAGCAGTCCAGACTACCTTCGTAGTGAGCAGTTCTTC. Its protein product is CASSPDYLRSEQFF. This rearrangement joins TRBV12-3 or TRBV12-4 to TRBJ2-1, with a tentative D call TRBD2 (5 bases). This CDR3 has 14 residues. Deletions cut 5 bases from V and 9 bases from J, with 17 bases between.

This clonotype has a handful of counts. The gene calls are TRBV5-1 and TRBJ1-1; D ambiguous. V was trimmed by 0 bases and J by 5 bases, leaving 8 bases between them. The CDR3 has 13 amino acids. Germline V gene lookup returns CDR1 SGHRS and CDR2 YFSETQ. Written as DNA, the CDR3 is TGCGCCAGCAGCTTGGACGGTTTTACTGAAGCTTTCTTT. Translated, it gives CASSLDGFTEAFF.

This chain joins TRBV5-5 and TRBJ2-7; TRBD2 matches at 7 bases. The CDR3 spans 16 residues. From germline, CDR1 is SGHKS and CDR2 YYEKEE (reference sequence). J was trimmed by 2 bases and V by 4 bases; bases with no gene match: 12. For the CDR3, the DNA is TGTGCCAGCAGCCCAACCTTGATAGCGGGCCCCTACGAGCAGTACGTC. This encodes CASSPTLIAGPYEQYV.

In its sample, this clonotype was seen once. This chain uses TRBV27 with TRBJ1-2; perhaps TRBD1 as D (6 bases). Germline assignment: CDR1 MNHEY and CDR2 SMNVEV (reference sequence). CDR3 length: 14 residues. Trimming pared 5 bases from V and 7 bases from J, leaving 17 bases between. The DNA for the CDR3 is TGTGCCAGCAGTCCGAATAGTGGGGGCTCTGGCTACACCTTC. Translated: CASSPNSGGSGYTF.

The genes are TRBV24-1 and TRBJ2-5, with 7 bases lining up with TRBD2. In germline, CDR1 is KGHDR, CDR2 SFDVKD. The CDR3 runs 15 residues. J was trimmed by 3 bases and V by 6 bases; bases with no gene match: 9. CDR3 nucleotide sequence: TGTGCCACCAGTCCCGGGGAGGGGAGGAAAGAGACCCAGTACTTC. This gives the protein CATSPGEGRKETQYF.

This clonotype showed up many times. The rearrangement links TRBV5-1 to TRBJ2-5; 13 bases are a match to TRBD2. V shed 4 bases, J shed 2 bases, and the junction held 5 bases outside the gene matches. The CDR3 covers 16 residues. Germline-derived CDR1 and CDR2 are SGHRS and YFSETQ. Written as DNA, the CDR3 is TGCGCCAGCAGCATAGGACTAGCGGGAGCTCAAGAGACCCAGTACTTC. Translating it yields CASSIGLAGAQETQYF.

The rearrangement uses TRBV20-1 and TRBJ2-1, with 14 bases fitting TRBD2. Germline-derived CDR1 and CDR2 are DFQATT and SNEGSKA (reference sequence). The CDR3 has 16 amino acids. V shed 3 bases and J 8 bases; nucleotides not matched to a gene: 9. CDR3 DNA: TGCAGTGCTAGTGACCGACTAGCGGGAGGGCCTGATGAGCAGTTCTTC. It yields the protein CSASDRLAGGPDEQFF.

This clonotype was seen a handful of times. The rearrangement joins TRBV5-1 to TRBJ2-1; TRBD2 matches at 11 bases. CDR1 and CDR2 (germline): SGHRS, YFSETQ. CDR3 length equals 14 residues. Unmatched junction bases numbered 6, after V lost 4 bases and J lost 9 bases. The CDR3 nucleotides are TGCGCCAGCAGCGGGGGACTAGCGGACCCTGAGCAGTTCTTC. Encoded protein: CASSGGLADPEQFF.

The chain is built from TRBV29-1 and TRBJ1-5; D uncertain. The CDR3 is 15 residues long. Germline loops: CDR1 SQVTM, CDR2 ANQGSEA. The V end lost 3 bases, the J end lost 2 bases, and 14 bases lay between the germline ends. The CDR3 spells CSVEEGRGGNQPQHF. CDR3 DNA: TGCAGCGTTGAGGAGGGTCGGGGTGGCAATCAGCCCCAGCATTTT.

The V call is TRBV4-1, the J call TRBJ2-5, with D perhaps matching TRBD1 (5 bases). There are 15 residues in the CDR3. Germline V gene lookup returns CDR1 MGHRA and CDR2 YSYEKL. V was trimmed by 3 bases and J by 5 bases, leaving 16 bases between them. Here the CDR3 reads CASSHEVGPEETQYF. The CDR3 nucleotides are TGCGCCAGCAGCCATGAGGTGGGGCCGGAGGAGACCCAGTACTTC.

In DNA form, the CDR3 reads TGTGCCAGCGGGACAGGGGTTGATTCACCCCTCCACTTT. Translating it yields CASGTGVDSPLHF. The chain carries TRBV12-3 or TRBV12-4 and TRBJ1-6; 10 bases map to TRBD1. V dropped 8 bases and J dropped 8; count of bases not matched to a gene: 3. The CDR3 loop spans 13 amino acids.

This clonotype was observed a few times. V and J are TRBV5-1 and TRBJ2-5; TRBD1 matches at 7 bases. This CDR3 has 17 residues. V trimming: 3 bases; J trimming: 0 bases; junction bases outside the gene matches: 11. Germline CDR1 is SGHRS and CDR2 is YFSETQ. The CDR3 region is CASSYGAGGTYQETQYF. The CDR3 nucleotides read TGCGCCAGCAGCTACGGAGCAGGGGGAACGTACCAAGAGACCCAGTACTTC.